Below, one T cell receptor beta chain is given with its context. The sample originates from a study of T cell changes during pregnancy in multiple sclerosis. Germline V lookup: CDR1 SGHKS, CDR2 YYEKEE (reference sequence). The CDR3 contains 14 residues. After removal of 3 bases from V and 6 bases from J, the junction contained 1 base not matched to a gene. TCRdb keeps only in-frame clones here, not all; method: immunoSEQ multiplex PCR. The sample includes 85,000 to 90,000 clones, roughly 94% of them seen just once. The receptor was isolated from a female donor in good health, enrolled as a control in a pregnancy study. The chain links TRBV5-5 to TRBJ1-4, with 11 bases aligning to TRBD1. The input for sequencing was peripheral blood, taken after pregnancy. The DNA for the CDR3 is TGTGCCAGCAGCTGGGGACAGGGGGATGAAAAACTGTTTTTT. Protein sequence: CASSWGQGDEKLFF.